A selection of T cell receptor beta chains follows, all from one sample in a study of lymphopenia after photon versus proton radiotherapy. The method was immunoSEQ multiplex PCR; TCRdb's version includes in-frame clones alone and lacks a portion of them. The data contain 25,000 to 35,000 clones, 94% of them singletons. Sequenced here: peripheral blood, sampled from a patient treated with photon-based radiotherapy. The receptors derive from a woman in her forties or fifties with cholangiocarcinoma. Both conserved end residues are part of each CDR3. D genes are given only for firm matches. Clone size appears in some rows only: once, few, many, or a class for an expanded clone.

j_call clone_size v_call d_call cdr3_nt cdr3_aa
TRBJ1-2 . TRBV4-3 . TGCGCCAGCAGCCAAGAATCGGGACGGCTCTATGGCTACACCTTC CASSQESGRLYGYTF
TRBJ2-7 . TRBV29-1 . TGCAGCGTTGTTGGGGGCGGGCAGAGGTTCTACGAGCAGTACTTC CSVVGGGQRFYEQYF
TRBJ2-2 once TRBV7-2 . TGTGCCAGCAGCCTTAGGGGGGTGCTTGGCACCGGGGAGCTGTTTTTT CASSLRGVLGTGELFF
TRBJ2-1 . TRBV5-5 . TGTGCCAGCAGCTGGAGGTCGTTCGCCTACAATGAGCAGTTCTTC CASSWRSFAYNEQFF
TRBJ1-2 . TRBV5-1 . TGCGCCAGCAGCTTCGCAGGGTCCGGGGGCTACACCTTC CASSFAGSGGYTF
TRBJ1-5 . TRBV19 . TGTGCCAGTAGTATTGGCAGAGCTGTTAGCAATCAGCCCCAGCATTTT CASSIGRAVSNQPQHF
TRBJ1-4 once TRBV27 TRBD1 TGTGCCAGCAGTATATGGACAGGGGGGATCGGAAAACTGTTTTTT CASSIWTGGIGKLFF
TRBJ2-5 . TRBV5-6 . TGTGCCAGCAGTCCGCGGGGGCGTGGAGAGACCCAGTACTTC CASSPRGRGETQYF
TRBJ2-1 . TRBV5-6 . TGTGCCAGCAGCTTGGGATGGCAGCTTTCCTACAATGAGCAGTTCTTC CASSLGWQLSYNEQFF
TRBJ2-3 once TRBV5-1 TRBD1 TGCGCCAGCAGCTCAACAGGGGTTGGGGATACGCAGTATTTT CASSSTGVGDTQYF
TRBJ1-1 few TRBV30 . TGTGCCTGGAGTGTAAGTGAATCTGAAGCTTTCTTT CAWSVSESEAFF
TRBJ1-2 once TRBV9 . TGTGCCAGCAGCCGCGGATATGGCTACACCTTC CASSRGYGYTF
TRBJ2-1 . TRBV18 . TGTGCCAGCTCCCCCCCCTCGGCGGGGGCGTCCTACAATGAGCAGTTCTTC CASSPPSAGASYNEQFF
TRBJ1-6 . TRBV19 . TGTGCCAGTCGGTCAGGGGCACCTTCACCCCTCCACTTT CASRSGAPSPLHF
TRBJ1-3 . TRBV7-9 TRBD1 TGTGCCAGCAGCCTACGACAGGGCAGCTCTGGAAACACCATATATTTT CASSLRQGSSGNTIYF
TRBJ1-5 . TRBV5-1 . TGCGCCAGCAGCCAACAGGGAGGGGAACAACAGCCCCAGCATTTT CASSQQGGEQQPQHF
TRBJ2-5 . TRBV7-8 . TGTGCCAGCAGCTTGAACTTCGAGCAGACCCAGTACTTC CASSLNFEQTQYF
TRBJ1-2 . TRBV11-2 . TGTGCCAGCAGTCCCTTCGGGGGGGCTGACTATGGCTACACCTTC CASSPFGGADYGYTF
TRBJ1-5 . TRBV2 . TGTGCCAGCAGTGAAACGGGGCAGGGTAATCAGCCCCAGCATTTT CASSETGQGNQPQHF
TRBJ2-5 . TRBV7-2 . TGTGCCAGCAGCTTAGGGGGGCGCAGGGAAGAGACCCAGTACTTC CASSLGGRREETQYF
TRBJ2-5 . TRBV14 . TGTGCCAGCAGCATAGTCAGATCCGCGGAGACCCAGTACTTC CASSIVRSAETQYF
TRBJ2-7 . TRBV27 . TGTGCCAGCAGTTTCGTACTAGCTCCTACCTACGAGCAGTACTTC CASSFVLAPTYEQYF
TRBJ2-1 . TRBV2 TRBD1 TGTGCCAGCAGTGAAAAGGGACAGGGGGTAAACAAGGGGCAGTTCTTC CASSEKGQGVNKGQFF
TRBJ2-2 . TRBV18 TRBD1 TGTGCCAGCTCACCCCGACAGGGGGATTCTACCGGGGAGCTGTTTTTT CASSPRQGDSTGELFF
TRBJ1-2 . TRBV29-1 . TGCAGCGTTGAAGCTGGCTACACCTTC CSVEAGYTF
TRBJ1-5 . TRBV30 . TGTGCCTGGAGTGTAGGCTGGGCACCGTCACGGCAGCCCCAGCATTTT CAWSVGWAPSRQPQHF
TRBJ1-4 . TRBV7-9 . TGTGCCAGCAGCTTGGGGCAGCCTAATGAAAAACTGTTTTTT CASSLGQPNEKLFF
TRBJ1-2 . TRBV4-3 . TGCGCCAGCAGCCGGGAAACAGGGTCTAGTAACTATGGCTACACCTTC CASSRETGSSNYGYTF
TRBJ1-6 . TRBV5-4 TRBD1 TGTGCCAGCACCTTGGGACAGGGGGCTCAGTCACCCCTCCACTTT CASTLGQGAQSPLHF
TRBJ1-1 . TRBV4-3 . TGCGCCAGCAGCCAAGACATCCTGGGGATGACTGAAGCTTTCTTT CASSQDILGMTEAFF
TRBJ1-2 . TRBV7-9 . TGTGCCAGCAGTTCGGGACGGCTATTCTATGGCTACACCTTC CASSSGRLFYGYTF
TRBJ1-2 . TRBV23-1 TRBD1 TGCGCCAGCAGTCAATCGGTCAGGGGGCGCGGGATCTATGGCTACACCTTC CASSQSVRGRGIYGYTF
TRBJ1-1 . TRBV19 . TGTGCCAGTAGTATAGGGGGCCTTGAGGGCAGCACTGAAGCTTTCTTT CASSIGGLEGSTEAFF
TRBJ1-1 . TRBV6-1 TRBD1 TGTGCCAGCAGGGACAGGGGGCTCGTAAACACTGAAGCTTTCTTT CASRDRGLVNTEAFF
TRBJ1-6 . TRBV7-2 TRBD1 TGTGCCAGCAGCCCGCCGGGACAGTCAAATTCACCCCTCCACTTT CASSPPGQSNSPLHF
TRBJ2-7 . TRBV5-5 . TGTGCCAGCAGCTTGCCAGGCCTTTACGAGCAGTACTTC CASSLPGLYEQYF
TRBJ2-4 . TRBV19 . TGTGCCAGTAGCGATACAGCTCTAGCCAAAAACATTCAGTACTTC CASSDTALAKNIQYF
TRBJ2-2 . TRBV29-1 . TGCAGCGTTGAACCCCAGCAGGGAAGGCGCCGGGAGCTGTTTTTT CSVEPQQGRRRELFF
TRBJ1-2 . TRBV7-8 . TGTGCCAGCAGCTTAAGTGGAACGCAATTCCCCGACTCCACCTTC CASSLSGTQFPDSTF
TRBJ1-2 . TRBV7-2 . TGTGCCAGCAGCTCCCCGGGAGGGTTGAAGGTTAACTATGGCTACACCTTC CASSSPGGLKVNYGYTF
TRBJ1-5 . TRBV6-5 TRBD1 TGTGCCAGCAGTTCCCCGGGACAGAATCAGCCCCAGCATTTT CASSSPGQNQPQHF
TRBJ2-1 . TRBV7-2 . TGTGCCAGCAGCTTCGGGGGTTTAAGGAATGAGCAGTTCTTC CASSFGGLRNEQFF
TRBJ1-3 . TRBV30 . TGTGCCTGGACCTCGGAGAACTCTGGAAACACCATATATTTT CAWTSENSGNTIYF
TRBJ2-1 . TRBV29-1 . TGCAGCGTTGTTCCGGGGAATGAGCAGTTCTTC CSVVPGNEQFF
TRBJ1-1 . TRBV6-6 . TGTGCCAGCAGTTACCCCGACCTTGGGAGACTATCTGAAGCTTTCTTT CASSYPDLGRLSEAFF
TRBJ1-1 . TRBV11-2 . TGTGCCAGCAGACTAGCCTGGACCCGGGACCGACGAGCGGGCACTGAAGCTTTCTTT CASRLAWTRDRRAGTEAFF
TRBJ1-1 . TRBV5-6 . TGTGCCAGCAGCTCCCGACAGGTCTTTTATCCTGAAGCTTTCTTT CASSSRQVFYPEAFF
TRBJ2-7 . TRBV5-5 . TGTGCCAGCAGCTTGGCCCTAACACCCGCTTTGAGGGGGAGCTCCTACGAGCAGTACTTC CASSLALTPALRGSSYEQYF
TRBJ2-7 . TRBV12-1 . TGTGCCAGTCACGGGGAGCACGAGCAGTACTTC CASHGEHEQYF
TRBJ2-4 . TRBV2 . TGTGCCAGCAGTGACGGACGGCTAGCCAAAAACATTCAGTACTTC CASSDGRLAKNIQYF